The next 3 T cell receptor beta chains were all read from a single sample in a study of T cell clonality in common variable immunodeficiency. These receptors have no known antigen. Some clones are missing from TCRdb's copy, which holds only in-frame ones; the method was immunoSEQ multiplex PCR. The repertoire consists of 30,000 to 40,000 clones, none detected only once. Study outcomes and limitations: Common variable immunodeficiency TCR beta sequences reportedly had fewer deletions and N-nucleotide insertions.

Material: peripheral blood mononuclear cells. All receptors derive from a human donor with common variable immunodeficiency.

This clone was counted ten times or more. The read falls 3 residues short of the CDR3 end, and the missing part is taken from the germline J gene. The V call is TRBV2, the J call TRBJ1-6; D gene ambiguous. The germline gives CDR1 SNHLY, CDR2 FYNNEI. V lost 1 base and J lost 7, with 8 bases in between. The CDR3 length is 14 residues. CDR3 region: CASSEVGVNSPLHF. CDR3 DNA (partial): TGTGCCAGCAGTGAAGTGGGCGTGAATTCACCC.

This clone showed up many times. The read ends 3 residues shy of where the CDR3 ends; the end is completed using the germline J gene. The rearrangement links TRBV14 to TRBJ2-1; 7 nucleotides align to TRBD2. CDR3 length: 15 amino acids. V shed 2 bases and J 5 bases; nucleotides not matched to a gene: 6. Germline V CDR1 and CDR2: SGHDN, FVKESK. The CDR3 protein is CASSQFGGGNNEQFF. The sequenced CDR3 bases are TGTGCCAGCAGCCAATTCGGCGGGGGTAACAATGAG.

As regards this clone: Read coverage stops 3 residues before the CDR3 terminus; the germline J gene supplies the remainder. The V gene is TRBV5-1, the J gene TRBJ2-1, with 8 bases matching TRBD2. The CDR3 is made up of 15 amino acids. Germline V lookup: CDR1 SGHRS, CDR2 YFSETQ. Losses at the gene ends were 4 bases for V and 4 bases for J; bases not matched to a gene: 7. The CDR3 bases that were read are TGCGCCAGCAGCGTCCAAGCGGGGGAATACAATGAG. This sequence encodes CASSVQAGEYNE. The whole CDR3 sequence reads CASSVQAGEYNEQFF.